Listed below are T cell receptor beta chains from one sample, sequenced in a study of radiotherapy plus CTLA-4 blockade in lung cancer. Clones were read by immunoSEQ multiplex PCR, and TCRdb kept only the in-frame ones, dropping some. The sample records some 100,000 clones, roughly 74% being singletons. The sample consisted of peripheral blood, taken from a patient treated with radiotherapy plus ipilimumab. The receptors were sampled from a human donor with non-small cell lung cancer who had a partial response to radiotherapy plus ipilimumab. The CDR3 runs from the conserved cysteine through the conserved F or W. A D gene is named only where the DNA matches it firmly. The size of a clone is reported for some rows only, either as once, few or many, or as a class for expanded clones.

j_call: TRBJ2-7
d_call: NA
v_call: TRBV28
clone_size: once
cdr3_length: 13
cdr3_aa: CASSFLLSYEQYF
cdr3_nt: TGTGCCAGCAGTTTCCTCTTATCCTACGAGCAGTACTTC

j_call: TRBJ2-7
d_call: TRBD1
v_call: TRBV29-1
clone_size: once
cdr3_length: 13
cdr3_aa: CSATDRGRYEQYF
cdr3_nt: TGCAGCGCCACCGACAGGGGCCGCTACGAGCAGTACTTC

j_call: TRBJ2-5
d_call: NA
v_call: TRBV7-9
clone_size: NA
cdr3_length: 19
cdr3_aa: CASSLGIPQGGPHQETQYF
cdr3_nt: TGTGCCAGCAGCTTAGGTATACCCCAAGGAGGGCCCCACCAAGAGACCCAGTACTTC

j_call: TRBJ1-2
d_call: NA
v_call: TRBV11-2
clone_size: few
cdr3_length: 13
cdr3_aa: CASSLDAGAGYTF
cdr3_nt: TGTGCCAGCAGCTTAGATGCTGGGGCTGGCTACACCTTC

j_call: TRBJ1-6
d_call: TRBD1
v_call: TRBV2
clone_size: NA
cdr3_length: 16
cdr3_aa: CASSGDRSSYNSPLHF
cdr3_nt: TGTGCCAGCAGTGGGGACAGGAGCTCCTATAATTCACCCCTCCACTTT

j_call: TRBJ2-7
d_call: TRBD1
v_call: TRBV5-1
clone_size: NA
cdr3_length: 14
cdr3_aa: CASSQPGQNYEQYF
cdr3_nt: TGCGCCAGCAGCCAGCCGGGACAGAACTACGAGCAGTACTTC

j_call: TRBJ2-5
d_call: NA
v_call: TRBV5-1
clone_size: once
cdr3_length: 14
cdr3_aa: CASSLEGFQETQYF
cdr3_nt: TGCGCCAGCAGCTTAGAGGGCTTCCAAGAGACCCAGTACTTC

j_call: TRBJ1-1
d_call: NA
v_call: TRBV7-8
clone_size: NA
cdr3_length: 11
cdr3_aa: CASSLNQEAFF
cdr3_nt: TGTGCCAGCAGCTTAAACCAGGAAGCTTTCTTT

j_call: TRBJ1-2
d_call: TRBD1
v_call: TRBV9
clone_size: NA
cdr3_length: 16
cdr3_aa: CASSVGPGGSNYGYTF
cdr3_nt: TGTGCCAGCAGCGTAGGTCCAGGGGGCTCTAACTATGGCTACACCTTC

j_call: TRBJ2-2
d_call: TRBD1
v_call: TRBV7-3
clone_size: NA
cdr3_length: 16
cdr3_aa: CASSRQGAGNTGELFF
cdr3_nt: TGTGCCAGCAGCCGACAGGGGGCAGGGAACACCGGGGAGCTGTTTTTT

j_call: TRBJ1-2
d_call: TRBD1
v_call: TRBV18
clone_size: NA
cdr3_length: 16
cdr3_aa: CASSPNPRGSGAGYTF
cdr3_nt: TGTGCCAGCTCACCAAACCCCAGGGGGAGTGGTGCTGGCTACACCTTC

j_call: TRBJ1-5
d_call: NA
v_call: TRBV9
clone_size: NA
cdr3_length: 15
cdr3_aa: CASSAGVSGNQPQHF
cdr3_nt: TGTGCCAGCAGCGCAGGGGTAAGCGGCAATCAGCCCCAGCATTTT

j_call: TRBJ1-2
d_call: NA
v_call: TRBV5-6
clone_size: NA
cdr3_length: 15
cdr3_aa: CASSLAGDPNYGYTF
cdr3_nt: TGTGCCAGCAGCTTGGCAGGGGATCCGAACTATGGCTACACCTTC

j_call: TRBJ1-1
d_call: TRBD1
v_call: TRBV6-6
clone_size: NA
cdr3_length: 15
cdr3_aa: CASNDRGGGNTEAFF
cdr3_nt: TGTGCCAGCAATGACAGGGGCGGGGGGAACACTGAAGCTTTCTTT

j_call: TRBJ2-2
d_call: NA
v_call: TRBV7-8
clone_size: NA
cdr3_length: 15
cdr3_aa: CASSLYLGGTGELFF
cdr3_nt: TGTGCCAGCAGCTTATATCTGGGGGGCACCGGGGAGCTGTTTTTT

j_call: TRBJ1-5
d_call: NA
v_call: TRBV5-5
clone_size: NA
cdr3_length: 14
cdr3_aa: CASSGGQINQPQHF
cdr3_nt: TGTGCCAGCAGCGGTGGACAGATCAATCAGCCCCAGCATTTT

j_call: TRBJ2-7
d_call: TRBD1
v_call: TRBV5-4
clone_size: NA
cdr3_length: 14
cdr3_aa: CASSLGDRGSEQYF
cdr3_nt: TGTGCCAGCAGCTTGGGGGACAGGGGGAGCGAGCAGTACTTC

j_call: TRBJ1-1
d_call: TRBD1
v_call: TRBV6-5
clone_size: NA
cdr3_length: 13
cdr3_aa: CASRYQGETEAFF
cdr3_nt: TGTGCCAGCAGGTATCAGGGGGAGACTGAAGCTTTCTTT

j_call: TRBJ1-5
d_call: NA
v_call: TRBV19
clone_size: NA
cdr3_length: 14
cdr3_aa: CASSIKSGNQPQHF
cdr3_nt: TGTGCCAGTAGTATTAAGTCCGGGAATCAGCCCCAGCATTTT

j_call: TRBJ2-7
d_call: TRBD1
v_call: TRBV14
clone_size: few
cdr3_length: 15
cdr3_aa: CASSQPGQGTYEQYF
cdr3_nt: TGTGCCAGCAGCCAACCGGGACAGGGGACCTACGAGCAGTACTTC

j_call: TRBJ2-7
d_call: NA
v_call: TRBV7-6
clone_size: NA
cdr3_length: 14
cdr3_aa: CASSLTQSSYEQYF
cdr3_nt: TGTGCCAGCAGCCTGACACAGAGCTCCTACGAGCAGTACTTC

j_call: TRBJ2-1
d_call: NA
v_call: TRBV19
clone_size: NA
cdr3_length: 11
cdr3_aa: CASTVENEQFF
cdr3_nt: TGTGCCAGTACAGTGGAGAATGAGCAGTTCTTC

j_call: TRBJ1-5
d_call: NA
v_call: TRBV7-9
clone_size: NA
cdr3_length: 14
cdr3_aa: CASSPQGRIQPQHF
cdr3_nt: TGTGCCAGCAGCCCACAGGGCCGGATTCAGCCCCAGCATTTT

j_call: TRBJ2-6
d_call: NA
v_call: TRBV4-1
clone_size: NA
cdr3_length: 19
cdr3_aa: CASSQISQGLTSGANVLTF
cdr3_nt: TGCGCCAGCAGCCAAATATCGCAGGGCCTGACGTCTGGGGCCAACGTCCTGACTTTC

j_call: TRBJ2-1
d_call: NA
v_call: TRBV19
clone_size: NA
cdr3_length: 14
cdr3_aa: CASSIASSYNEQFF
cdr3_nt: TGTGCCAGTAGTATTGCTAGTTCCTACAATGAGCAGTTCTTC

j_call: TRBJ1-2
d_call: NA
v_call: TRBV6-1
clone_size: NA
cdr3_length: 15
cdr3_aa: CASSEAIDRPYGYTF
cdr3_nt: TGTGCCAGCAGTGAAGCTATAGACAGGCCATATGGCTACACCTTC